Sequencing of this T cell receptor (beta chain) was carried out in a study of blood T cell repertoires in COVID-19. Per the study methods: Reference gene primer amplification in the assay estimated nucleated cell counts. TCRdb's table, derived via immunoSEQ multiplex PCR, lists solely in-frame clones and lacks some. V and J calls plus clone size are reproduced from that table; the DNA served to infer D and trimming. The sample includes around 230,000 clones, around 80% seen only once; the top ten take approximately 16%. This study enrolled people aged 18 to 89 from about two dozen US geographic areas. CDR3 length: 15 amino acids. The V gene's germline CDR1 is MGHRA and CDR2 YSYEKL. V gave up 2 bases and J gave up 3 bases, with 13 bases separating them.

The source material was PBMCs or T cells enriched from blood (not recorded which). V usage is TRBV4-1 and J usage is TRBJ1-2, with D perhaps matching TRBD1 (5 bases). This sequence was found in a man between 40 and 49 years old who had recovered from COVID-19. This CDR3 is CASSQKVGLDYGYTF. The DNA for the CDR3 is TGCGCCAGCAGCCAAAAAGTGGGACTTGACTATGGCTACACCTTC.